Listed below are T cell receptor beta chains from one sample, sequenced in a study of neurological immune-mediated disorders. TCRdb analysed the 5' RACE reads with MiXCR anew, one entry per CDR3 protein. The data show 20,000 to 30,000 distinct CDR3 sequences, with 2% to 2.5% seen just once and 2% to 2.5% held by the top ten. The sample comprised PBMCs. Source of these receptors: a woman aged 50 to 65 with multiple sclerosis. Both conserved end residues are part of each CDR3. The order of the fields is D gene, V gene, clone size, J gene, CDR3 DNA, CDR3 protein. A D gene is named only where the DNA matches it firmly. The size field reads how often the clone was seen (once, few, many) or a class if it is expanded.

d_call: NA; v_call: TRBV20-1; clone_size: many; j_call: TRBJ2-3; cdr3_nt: TGCAGTGCTGACCACACAGATACGCAGTATTTT; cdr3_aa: CSADHTDTQYF
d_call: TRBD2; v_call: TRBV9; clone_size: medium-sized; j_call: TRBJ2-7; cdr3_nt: TGTGCCAGCAGCGTAGGCCCAGCGGGAGACTACGAGCAGTACTTC; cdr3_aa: CASSVGPAGDYEQYF
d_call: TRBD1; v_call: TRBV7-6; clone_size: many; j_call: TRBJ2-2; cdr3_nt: TGTGCCAGCAGCTTAGGAGGGACAGGGGGGAACACCGGGGAGCTGTTTTTT; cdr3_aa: CASSLGGTGGNTGELFF
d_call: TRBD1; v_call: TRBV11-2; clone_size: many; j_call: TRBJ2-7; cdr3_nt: TGTGCCAGCAGCTTAGTGGACAGGGGCTCCTACGAGCAGTACTTC; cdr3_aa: CASSLVDRGSYEQYF
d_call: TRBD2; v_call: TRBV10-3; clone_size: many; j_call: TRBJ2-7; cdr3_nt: TGTGCCATCAGTTCCGGGACTAGCGGCATTACCTACGAGCAGTACTTC; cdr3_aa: CAISSGTSGITYEQYF
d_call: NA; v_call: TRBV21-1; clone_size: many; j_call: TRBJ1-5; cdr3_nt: TGTGCCAGCAGCAAAACGGCCAGCAATCAGCCCCAGCATTTT; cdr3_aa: CASSKTASNQPQHF
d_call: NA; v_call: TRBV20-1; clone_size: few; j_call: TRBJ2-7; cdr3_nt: TGCAGTGCTAGGGCCAGCTCCTACGAGCAGTACTTC; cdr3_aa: CSARASSYEQYF
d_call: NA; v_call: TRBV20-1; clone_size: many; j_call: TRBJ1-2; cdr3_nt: TGCAGTGCTAGACAACGAGGGCAGGACAGCTCCTATGGCTACACCTTC; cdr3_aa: CSARQRGQDSSYGYTF
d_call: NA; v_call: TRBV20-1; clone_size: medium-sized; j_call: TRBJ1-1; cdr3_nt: TGCAGTGCTAGGTTTTTGATGGGAGGCGGCACTGAAGCTTTCTTT; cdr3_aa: CSARFLMGGGTEAFF
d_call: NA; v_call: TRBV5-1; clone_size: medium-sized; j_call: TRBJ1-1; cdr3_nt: TGCGCCAGCAGCCAGGACCGGGGGGCGAACACTGAAGCTTTCTTT; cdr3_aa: CASSQDRGANTEAFF